This T cell receptor (beta chain) was identified in a study of blood T cell repertoires in COVID-19. Study-level information: Sources were T cells, B-cell-depleted T cells, or PBMCs; the material itself was cDNA or gDNA.

The germline CDR1 and CDR2 sequences are MNHEY and SVGAGI. V gave up 6 bases and J gave up 7 bases, with 6 bases separating them. The CDR3 length is 11 residues. Generated by immunoSEQ multiplex PCR, the TCRdb table keeps only in-frame clones and is missing some. The data contain just under 250,000 clones, around 89% of them singletons. Participant age was roughly 18 to 89 years, and participants resided in approximately 25 US areas. Recovered status applied to Cohort 3 donors who had two consecutive negative PCRs. It also applied to those with clearance or with symptom resolution. The origin of this receptor is a woman aged 30 to 39 who had recovered from COVID-19. Sequenced material: PBMCs or T cells enriched from blood (not recorded which). The chain combines TRBV6-5 with TRBJ1-4; D unclear. In nucleotides, the CDR3 is TGTGCCAGCAGGACATTTGAAAAACTGTTTTTT. Translating gives CASRTFEKLFF.